The 23 T cell receptor beta chains presented below share a single source sample, sequenced in a study of blood T cells in healthy people across ages. Next came a second PCR, run for about 7 to 12 cycles, which used a sample-barcoded 5' primer along with a J-beta primer mix. TCRdb re-called the 5' RACE reads through MiXCR, storing one row per CDR3 protein. The sample contains some 320,000 distinct CDR3 sequences, about 25% of which appear only once. Input material: blood. Receptors were obtained from a woman aged 70-85 years in good health.

A few counts support this clonotype. V usage is TRBV27 and J usage is TRBJ1-4; TRBD1 matches 9 bases. V shed 6 bases and J 6 bases; nucleotides not matched to a gene: 5. The CDR3 is made up of 14 amino acids. Germline assignment: CDR1 MNHEY and CDR2 SMNVEV (reference sequence). As DNA, the CDR3 is TGTGCCAGCAGGAGGGACAGGGACCATGAAAAACTGTTTTTT. It codes for CASRRDRDHEKLFF. Combining the CDR3 with reference TRBV27 and TRBJ1-4 gives the whole variable domain EAQVTQNPRYLITVTGKKLTVTCSQNMNHEYMSWYRQDPGLGLRQIYYSMNVEVTDKGDVPEGYKVSRKEKRNFPLILESPSPNQTSLYFCASRRDRDHEKLFFGSGTQLSVL.

The chain is built from TRBV10-3 and TRBJ2-1; 8 bases align to TRBD2. CDR1 is ENHRY and CDR2 is SYGVKD in the germline V gene. The CDR3 is 16 amino acids. J gave up 7 bases and V 3 bases, and 11 bases lay outside the gene matches. For the CDR3, the DNA is TGTGCCATCAGTGATATAATCGCGGGAGGTTGGAATGAGCAGTTCTTC. This codes for CAISDIIAGGWNEQFF.

The chain has TRBV7-2 and TRBJ2-5, with TRBD1 as a possible D gene (5 bases). Trimming stripped 3 bases from V and 5 bases from J, with 13 bases between. The germline gives CDR1 SGHTA, CDR2 FQGNSA. This CDR3 is 14 amino acids long. The CDR3 DNA sequence: TGTGCCAGCAGCTTTGGCTGGGGCAGGGAGACCCAGTACTTC. Residues: CASSFGWGRETQYF.

This clonotype was observed a handful of times. The chain links TRBV18 to TRBJ2-5; possibly TRBD1 for D (5 bases). CDR3 length: 15 residues. Trimming left V 3 bases short and J 4 bases short, with 15 bases between. CDR1 and CDR2 from the germline V gene are KGHSH and LQKENI. The CDR3 protein is CASSPMVSTGETQYF. CDR3 DNA: TGTGCCAGCTCACCGATGGTCAGCACAGGAGAGACCCAGTACTTC.

This clonotype was counted only a few times. V usage is TRBV29-1 and J usage is TRBJ1-3; TRBD1 matches 7 bases. The germline CDR1 and CDR2 sequences are SQVTM and ANQGSEA. There are 14 residues in the CDR3. The J segment lost 0 bases and the V segment lost 6 bases, leaving 5 bases of the junction unmatched. The chain's CDR3 is CSVGDSPSGNTIYF. CDR3 coding DNA: TGCAGCGTGGGGGACAGCCCCTCTGGAAACACCATATATTTT.

On this clonotype: A much larger clone differs from this one at a single base, so this may be a read error. The V gene is TRBV20-1, the J gene TRBJ1-1; unclear D gene. The CDR3 is 12 residues long. CDR1 is DFQATT, CDR2 SNEGSKA, per germline (reference sequence). Trimming removed 0 bases from V and 5 bases from J, with 7 bases in between. CDR3 nucleotide sequence: TGCAGTGCTAGAGATCCAGCTACTGAAGCTTTCTTT. The encoded protein is CSARDPATEAFF.

This clonotype was found many times. V gene TRBV6-5 combines with J gene TRBJ2-1; 10 nucleotides agree with TRBD2. The CDR3 spans 15 residues. The junction had 3 bases not matched to a gene; V was cut back by 2 bases and J by 5 bases. CDR1 MNHEY and CDR2 SVGAGI come from the germline V gene. CDR3 sequence: CASSYGTSVNNEQFF. CDR3 coding DNA: TGTGCCAGCAGTTACGGGACTAGCGTGAACAATGAGCAGTTCTTC.

The chain is built from TRBV12-3 or TRBV12-4 and TRBJ1-2; perhaps TRBD1 as D (6 bases). Trimming shortened V by 6 bases and J by 4 bases, and 12 bases separated the two germline ends. The CDR3 contains 13 residues. CDR3 nucleotide sequence: TGTGCCAGCAGCCTCTCGGGGGCCTATGGCTACACCTTC. Encoded protein: CASSLSGAYGYTF.

In this sample, this clonotype turned up a few times. V gene TRBV29-1 combines with J gene TRBJ2-6; D remains ambiguous. Germline V gives CDR1 SQVTM, CDR2 ANQGSEA. The CDR3 has 14 amino acids. Trimming pared 5 bases from V and 0 bases from J, leaving 8 bases between. The CDR3 nucleotides read TGCAGCGTTCCCCTATCCTCTGGGGCCAACGTCCTGACTTTC. This translates into CSVPLSSGANVLTF.

The gene calls are TRBV28 and TRBJ1-3; D gene uncertain. Germline values: CDR1 MDHEN, CDR2 SYDVKM. The ends were cut back, 3 bases at V and 0 bases at J, with 12 bases in the middle. The CDR3 spans 16 residues. The CDR3 nucleotides are TGTGCCAGCAGTTTCCCCCATGATCTCTCTGGAAACACCATATATTTT. Protein sequence: CASSFPHDLSGNTIYF.

The sample holds a few counts of this clonotype. The genes are TRBV5-4 and TRBJ2-1, with TRBD2 identical over 9 bases. The germline gives CDR1 SGHNT, CDR2 YYREEE (reference sequence). With V trimmed by 2 bases and J by 7 bases, 7 bases remained unmatched. This CDR3 is built from 15 residues. The CDR3 reads CASSFSGSSKNEQFF. CDR3 DNA: TGTGCCAGCAGCTTTAGCGGGAGTAGTAAGAATGAGCAGTTCTTC.

This chain links TRBV28 with TRBJ2-3; 8 bases fit TRBD1. Germline V gives CDR1 MDHEN, CDR2 SYDVKM. V gave up 7 bases and J gave up 0 bases; unmatched junction bases: 6. CDR3 length: 15 residues. The CDR3 spells CASTPDRGSTDTQYF. The CDR3 coding sequence is TGTGCCAGCACCCCAGACAGGGGTAGCACAGATACGCAGTATTTT. The variable domain in full, with the rest retrieved from reference TRBV28 and TRBJ2-3, is DVKVTQSSRYLVKRTGEKVFLECVQDMDHENMFWYRQDPGLGLRLIYFSYDVKMKEKGDIPEGYSVSREKKERFSLILESASTNQTSMYLCASTPDRGSTDTQYFGPGTRLTVL.

This clonotype was seen only a few times. J is TRBJ2-5 and V is TRBV20-1; 13 bases are a match to TRBD2. Judging by the DNA end, TRBJ2-1 fits better; the J call may be wrong. CDR3 size: 17 residues. Germline-derived CDR1 and CDR2 are DFQATT and SNEGSKA (reference sequence). The CDR3 DNA reads as TGCAGTGCTAGAGGATTAGGGGGACTAGCGGGGCTCGGGGAACAGTTCTTC. This codes for CSARGLGGLAGLGEQFF.

V is TRBV11-2 and J is TRBJ2-7; D unresolved. Germline loops: CDR1 SGHAT, CDR2 FQNNGV. The CDR3 has 12 residues. Trimming stripped 0 bases from V and 5 bases from J, with 5 bases between. CDR3 DNA: TGTGCCAGCAGCTTAGATGCGAACGAGCAGTACTTC. Its protein product is CASSLDANEQYF. The full variable domain, in which reference TRBV11-2 and TRBJ2-7 provide the parts outside the CDR3, is EAGVAQSPRYKIIEKRQSVAFWCNPISGHATLYWYQQILGQGPKLLIQFQNNGVVDDSQLPKDRFSAERLKGVDSTLKIQPAKLEDSAVYLCASSLDANEQYFGPGTRLTVT.

This clonotype was seen a handful of times. The V call is TRBV28, the J call TRBJ1-1; 9 positions match TRBD1. The CDR3 is made up of 13 amino acids. V was pared by 6 bases and J by 7 bases, with 6 bases of the junction left unmatched. The germline gives CDR1 MDHEN, CDR2 SYDVKM. The CDR3 DNA is TGTGCCAGCAGGACAGGGGGGCCTCATGAAGCTTTCTTT. It specifies CASRTGGPHEAFF.

The chain couples TRBV6-2 or TRBV6-3 to TRBJ1-4; D uncertain. Deletions cut 2 bases from V and 0 bases from J, with 13 bases between. CDR3 length: 17 residues. The germline V gene encodes CDR1 MNHEY and CDR2 SVGEGT. This chain's CDR3 is CASSYESLGSTNEKLFF. CDR3 DNA sequence: TGTGCCAGCAGTTACGAGTCCCTGGGGTCAACTAATGAAAAACTGTTTTTT.

The chain joins TRBV14 to TRBJ2-7; 7 bases match TRBD2. There are 13 residues in the CDR3. CDR1 is SGHDN and CDR2 is FVKESK in the germline V gene. With V trimmed by 4 bases and J by 6 bases, 6 bases remained unmatched. The CDR3 bases are TGTGCCAGCAGCCTCAGACCGGGGGGCGAGCAGTACTTC. Translated, it gives CASSLRPGGEQYF.

V usage is TRBV20-1 and J usage is TRBJ2-7; TRBD2 aligns across 9 bases. The CDR3 contains 15 residues. The V gene end was trimmed by 5 bases and the J gene end by 1 base; junction bases not matched to a gene: 9. Germline V gene data show CDR1 as DFQATT and CDR2 as SNEGSKA (reference sequence). The chain's CDR3 is CSALTWLAGSYEQYF. DNA for the CDR3: TGCAGTGCTCTTACCTGGCTAGCGGGGTCCTACGAGCAGTACTTC.

The sample holds a few counts of this clonotype. The J gene is TRBJ2-1, the V gene TRBV6-6; 10 bases are shared with TRBD2. The CDR3 is made up of 14 amino acids. V lost 6 bases and J lost 6; bases outside the gene matches: 5. Germline CDR1 is MNHNY and CDR2 is SVGAGI (reference sequence). The DNA of the CDR3 is TGTGCCAGCAGAACCGGGACTAGCGTCAATGAGCAGTTCTTC. Its translation: CASRTGTSVNEQFF.

The rearrangement links TRBV7-2 to TRBJ1-1; D may be TRBD1 (5 bases). V lost 1 base to trimming and J lost 6 bases, with 12 bases between them. Germline loops: CDR1 SGHTA, CDR2 FQGNSA. The CDR3 length is 14 residues. This CDR3 reads CASSLDNRQPEAFF. CDR3 nucleotide sequence: TGTGCCAGCAGCTTAGATAACCGACAGCCTGAAGCTTTCTTT. Full variable domain (outside the CDR3, taken from reference TRBV7-2 and TRBJ1-1): GAGVSQSPSNKVTEKGKDVELRCDPISGHTALYWYRQSLGQGLEFLIYFQGNSAPDKSGLPSDRFSAERTGGSVSTLTIQRTQQEDSAVYLCASSLDNRQPEAFFGQGTRLTVV.

The chain carries TRBV4-3 and TRBJ1-1; D remains unclear. Trimming took off 4 bases at V and 4 bases at J, with 13 bases between the two ends. CDR3 length equals 14 residues. CDR1 is LGHNA and CDR2 is YSLEER in the germline V gene. CDR3 coding DNA: TGCGCCAGCAGCCTCCTCTTAGGGATCACTGAAGCTTTCTTT. It is translated as CASSLLLGITEAFF.

The rearrangement links TRBV14 to TRBJ2-2, with a tentative D call TRBD1 (6 bases). The CDR3 is made up of 15 amino acids. CDR1 and CDR2 from the germline V gene are SGHDN and FVKESK. V shed 4 bases and J shed 5 bases, with 14 bases lying between them. In DNA form, the CDR3 reads TGTGCCAGCAGCCGCCGGGACATAAGGACCGGGGAGCTGTTTTTT. Translating it yields CASSRRDIRTGELFF.

Only a few counts were recorded for this clonotype. The rearrangement joins TRBV2 to TRBJ2-7; a weak D match, TRBD1 (5 bases). This CDR3 is built from 14 residues. The germline V gene has CDR1 SNHLY and CDR2 FYNNEI. The ends were cut back, 6 bases at V and 1 base at J, with 13 bases in the middle. As DNA, the CDR3 is TGTGCCAGCAGGCAATCAGGGTTGTCCTACGAGCAGTACTTC. This translates into CASRQSGLSYEQYF. Together with reference TRBV2 and TRBJ2-7, the CDR3 gives the full variable domain: EPEVTQTPSHQVTQMGQEVILRCVPISNHLYFYWYRQILGQKVEFLVSFYNNEISEKSEIFDDQFSVERPDGSNFTLKIRSTKLEDSAMYFCASRQSGLSYEQYFGPGTRLTVT.